Here is one TCR beta chain with its context. Its antigen is as yet unknown. This record comes from a study of T cell responses to AZD1222 COVID-19 vaccine. Findings and caveats of the study: Baseline serology detected seropositivity in only a handful of AZD1222 recipients.

The CDR3 has 17 residues. In germline, CDR1 is SNHLY, CDR2 FYNNEI. The ends lost 4 bases at V and 2 bases at J; junction bases unmatched: 7. It was second doses at about 4 or about 12 weeks that were pooled. Here immunoSEQ multiplex PCR was the method, and the copy in TCRdb shows in-frame clones only, minus some. The sample lists about 160,000 clones, roughly 88% occurring once. This receptor was taken from an adult who received the AZD1222 COVID-19 vaccine. The chain employs TRBV2 and TRBJ2-6, with TRBD1 matching 8 bases. Sequencing was performed on peripheral blood, taken 28 days after the second AZD1222 dose. For the CDR3, the DNA is TGTGCCAGCAGTGTCGGACAGGGCGTACCTGGGGCCAACGTCCTGACTTTC. It is translated as CASSVGQGVPGANVLTF.